This TCR beta chain was documented in a study of T-cell reconstitution after alpha-beta-depleted transplantation in children. Unique molecular identifiers were used in preparing the TCRbeta library. MiXCR, run by TCRdb on the PCR reads, gives a single entry per CDR3 protein. The sample includes some 530,000 distinct CDR3 sequences, under 15% of them seen just once. There are 11 residues in the CDR3. Germline assignment: CDR1 LNHNV and CDR2 YYDKDF (reference sequence). V lost 0 bases to trimming and J lost 9 bases, with 3 bases between them. This clonotype was counted ten times or more. Sequencing used PBMCs from the stem cell graft donor, obtained from the stem cell graft. The chain joins TRBV15 to TRBJ2-1; no clear D gene. The source of this sequence is a human donor who donated a stem cell graft to a child with combined immunodeficiency. Written as DNA, the CDR3 is TGTGCCACCAGCAGAGAAGCTGAGCAGTTCTTC. Translating it yields CATSREAEQFF.